This passage covers 32 T cell receptor beta chains from one sample sequenced in a study of early T cells in non-severe SARS-CoV-2 infection. TCRdb reprocessed the 5' RACE reads via MiXCR and lists one record per CDR3 protein. The sample has about 56,000 distinct CDR3 sequences, less than 15% seen once. Sequencing was performed on whole blood, taken at baseline. The receptors stem from an adult who was a healthcare worker with PCR-confirmed SARS-CoV-2 infection or an uninfected control (not recorded which).

This clonotype occurred a few times. The gene calls are TRBV2 and TRBJ2-7; D gene ambiguous. Trimming took 3 bases from V and 3 from J, leaving 9 bases between them. This CDR3 comprises 13 residues. Germline loops: CDR1 SNHLY, CDR2 FYNNEI. The CDR3 sequence is CASSEDLSYEQYF. The CDR3 coding sequence is TGTGCCAGCAGTGAGGACCTTAGCTACGAGCAGTACTTC.

This clonotype showed up just a few times. The chain couples TRBV2 to TRBJ1-6, with D maybe TRBD1 (6 bases). The length of the CDR3 is 14 residues. Germline CDR1 reads SNHLY; CDR2 reads FYNNEI. V lost 6 bases, J lost 7 bases, and 13 bases lay in between. The DNA for the CDR3 is TGTGCCAGCAGGCCCGGGACACAGAATTCACCCCTCCACTTT. Protein: CASRPGTQNSPLHF. Full variable domain (missing parts from reference TRBV2 and TRBJ1-6): EPEVTQTPSHQVTQMGQEVILRCVPISNHLYFYWYRQILGQKVEFLVSFYNNEISEKSEIFDDQFSVERPDGSNFTLKIRSTKLEDSAMYFCASRPGTQNSPLHFGNGTRLTVT.

The J gene is TRBJ1-5, the V gene TRBV27; TRBD1 might be the D (6 bases). The CDR3 consists of 15 residues. Germline-derived CDR1 and CDR2 are MNHEY and SMNVEV (reference sequence). Deletions cut 2 bases from V and 3 bases from J, with 11 bases between. This CDR3 reads CASSLRRQDNQPQHF. In nucleotides, the CDR3 is TGTGCCAGCAGTTTAAGGCGACAGGACAATCAGCCCCAGCATTTT.

This clonotype appeared a single time. The genes are TRBV20-1 and TRBJ2-7; 9 bases fit TRBD2. The CDR3 consists of 17 residues. Per the germline V gene, CDR1 is DFQATT and CDR2 is SNEGSKA (reference sequence). Trimming cost V 0 bases and J 3 bases; bases outside gene matches: 12. The CDR3 coding sequence is TGCAGTGCTAGAGATAGGGGTCGACTAGCGGTTAACTACGAGCAGTACTTC. Protein: CSARDRGRLAVNYEQYF.

The table lists this clonotype with a few counts. The chain uses TRBV27 and TRBJ1-1, with D unresolved. There are 13 residues in the CDR3. The V gene lost 0 bases and the J gene lost 4 bases, with 6 bases spanning the gap. Germline V gene data show CDR1 as MNHEY and CDR2 as SMNVEV (reference sequence). The CDR3 region has the DNA TGTGCCAGCAGTTTATCCGGGTCCACTGAAGCTTTCTTT. Translated: CASSLSGSTEAFF.

This clonotype came up many times. V usage is TRBV10-3 and J usage is TRBJ1-5; D is unresolved. CDR1 is ENHRY and CDR2 is SYGVKD in the germline V gene. The germline V and J ends were trimmed by 0 bases and 0 bases, with 12 bases remaining between them. The CDR3 is 17 amino acids. This chain's CDR3 is CAISESVSISSNQPQHF. Here the CDR3 DNA reads TGTGCCATCAGTGAGTCGGTCAGTATCTCTAGCAATCAGCCCCAGCATTTT.

The chain combines TRBV11-2 with TRBJ2-7, with D tentatively TRBD2 (6 bases). Germline V gene sequence: CDR1 SGHAT, CDR2 FQNNGV. The ends were cut back, 1 base at V and 0 bases at J, with 10 bases in the middle. This CDR3 contains 15 residues. For the CDR3, the DNA is TGTGCCAGCAGCTTAGCGTACGGGAGCTCCTACGAGCAGTACTTC. This codes for CASSLAYGSSYEQYF.

This chain joins TRBV28 and TRBJ2-2, with D possibly matching TRBD2 (5 bases). Deletions cut 3 bases from V and 3 bases from J, with 11 bases between. The CDR3 is made up of 15 amino acids. Germline lookup yields CDR1 MDHEN and CDR2 SYDVKM. DNA for the CDR3: TGTGCCAGCAGTTTGCAGACTATTTACACCGGGGAGCTGTTTTTT. Its translation: CASSLQTIYTGELFF. Together with reference TRBV28 and TRBJ2-2, the CDR3 gives the full variable domain: DVKVTQSSRYLVKRTGEKVFLECVQDMDHENMFWYRQDPGLGLRLIYFSYDVKMKEKGDIPEGYSVSREKKERFSLILESASTNQTSMYLCASSLQTIYTGELFFGEGSRLTVL.

This clonotype came up many times. This chain uses TRBV28 with TRBJ2-7; 11 bases align to TRBD2. Looked up from germline, CDR1 is MDHEN and CDR2 is SYDVKM. The CDR3 length is 16 residues. The V gene end was trimmed by 6 bases and the J gene end by 0 bases; junction bases not matched to a gene: 7. The CDR3 loop is CASRPIGTSGSYEQYF. The DNA of the CDR3 is TGTGCCAGCAGACCGATAGGGACTAGCGGCTCCTACGAGCAGTACTTC.

This clonotype was observed at least ten times. The gene calls are TRBV4-2 and TRBJ2-3; D is ambiguous. V lost 5 bases and J lost 4, with 13 bases in between. The CDR3 totals 14 residues. Germline V gives CDR1 LGHNA, CDR2 YNFKEQ. The CDR3 region is CASSSDWPPDTQYF. Written as DNA, the CDR3 is TGTGCCAGCAGCTCAGATTGGCCCCCAGATACGCAGTATTTT.

The rearrangement joins TRBV7-8 to TRBJ2-5; a possible D gene is TRBD1 (6 bases). Trimming took 5 bases from V and 0 from J, leaving 10 bases between them. CDR3 length: 14 amino acids. CDR1 and CDR2 (germline): SGHVS, FQNEAQ. This chain's CDR3 is CASSPDRYQETQYF. In nucleotides, the CDR3 is TGTGCCAGCAGCCCAGACAGGTACCAAGAGACCCAGTACTTC.

This clonotype was counted only a few times. V and J are TRBV20-1 and TRBJ2-3; D remains unclear. Germline-derived CDR1 and CDR2 are DFQATT and SNEGSKA (reference sequence). The CDR3 has 14 amino acids. Trimming stripped 8 bases from V and 2 bases from J, with 17 bases between. For the CDR3, the DNA is TGCAGTTTGCCCGTGGCGGCTAACACAGATACGCAGTATTTT. Residues: CSLPVAANTDTQYF.

This clonotype was seen more than once but under ten times. The chain joins TRBV12-3 or TRBV12-4 to TRBJ2-3; 7 nucleotides line up with TRBD2. The J segment lost 5 bases and the V segment lost 6 bases, leaving 11 bases of the junction unmatched. The CDR3 runs to 15 residues. This CDR3 reads CASRTQGGLGDTQYF. The DNA for the CDR3 is TGTGCCAGCAGGACCCAGGGAGGGTTGGGAGATACGCAGTATTTT.

The chain is built from TRBV3-1 and TRBJ2-1, with D unresolved. The CDR3 runs 13 residues. CDR1 is LGHDT, CDR2 YNNKEL, per germline (reference sequence). The V end lost 5 bases, the J end lost 4 bases, and 9 bases lay between the germline ends. The CDR3 DNA follows: TGTGCCAGCAGCTATAGACGGTACAATGAGCAGTTCTTC. Translating gives CASSYRRYNEQFF.

J is TRBJ2-1 and V is TRBV24-1, with 7 bases identical to TRBD1. The CDR3 contains 16 residues. V shed 4 bases, J shed 1 base, and the junction held 6 bases outside the gene matches. CDR1 and CDR2 (germline): KGHDR, SFDVKD. CDR3 amino acids: CATSDAQGDSYNEQFF. Written as DNA, the CDR3 is TGTGCCACCAGTGACGCCCAGGGGGATTCCTACAATGAGCAGTTCTTC.

This clonotype has only a few counts. The CDR3 here is CASSVGGILADTQYF. The CDR3 DNA follows: TGTGCCAGCAGCGTAGGTGGGATCCTCGCAGATACGCAGTATTTT. The V gene is TRBV9, the J gene TRBJ2-3; D unresolved. There are 15 residues in the CDR3. Trimming took 0 bases from V and 4 from J, leaving 12 bases between them. CDR1 is SGDLS and CDR2 is YYNGEE in the germline V gene.

The gene calls are TRBV3-1 and TRBJ1-4, with D possibly being TRBD1 (5 bases). The CDR3 is 15 residues long. Trimming took off 0 bases at V and 8 bases at J, with 13 bases between the two ends. CDR1 and CDR2 (germline): LGHDT, YNNKEL (reference sequence). The CDR3 coding sequence is TGTGCCAGCAGCCAAGATGGGGCTGGGAACGAAAAACTGTTTTTT. It translates to CASSQDGAGNEKLFF.

This clonotype was detected ten times or more. The rearrangement uses TRBV7-9 and TRBJ2-1; D gene unclear. The CDR3 is 14 amino acids. CDR1 and CDR2 from the germline V gene are SEHNR and FQNEAQ (reference sequence). The ends were cut back, 5 bases at V and 6 bases at J, with 14 bases in the middle. The CDR3 region has the DNA TGTGCCAGCAGCGATTCGCAGGCAGGCAATGAGCAGTTCTTC. It yields the protein CASSDSQAGNEQFF.

In its sample, this clonotype was seen a few times. The V gene is TRBV10-3, the J gene TRBJ2-7; D is ambiguous. Trimming shortened V by 2 bases and J by 6 bases, and 5 bases separated the two germline ends. There are 11 residues in the CDR3. Germline V gene sequence: CDR1 ENHRY, CDR2 SYGVKD. CDR3 amino acids: CAISENVEQYF. The DNA of the CDR3 is TGTGCCATCAGTGAGAACGTCGAGCAGTACTTC.

This clonotype has a handful of counts. The V call is TRBV2, the J call TRBJ2-7; weak D call: TRBD2 (5 bases). CDR3 size: 13 residues. V was trimmed by 7 bases and J by 5 bases, leaving 15 bases between them. The germline CDR1 and CDR2 sequences are SNHLY and FYNNEI. The chain's CDR3 is CASNEGLINEQYF. The CDR3 bases are TGTGCCAGCAATGAGGGTTTGATCAACGAGCAGTACTTC.

V is TRBV7-2 and J is TRBJ2-7; D not certain. Germline loops: CDR1 SGHTA, CDR2 FQGNSA. CDR3 length: 13 residues. V lost 8 bases, J lost 0 bases, and 11 bases lay in between. Written as DNA, the CDR3 is TGTGCCAGCCGGCCCTGGAGCTCCTACGAGCAGTACTTC. Amino acid sequence: CASRPWSSYEQYF. Looking up the rest from reference TRBV7-2 and TRBJ2-7 gives the full variable domain: GAGVSQSPSNKVTEKGKDVELRCDPISGHTALYWYRQSLGQGLEFLIYFQGNSAPDKSGLPSDRFSAERTGGSVSTLTIQRTQQEDSAVYLCASRPWSSYEQYFGPGTRLTVT.

V is TRBV3-1 and J is TRBJ2-1; D might be TRBD2 (6 bases). Trimming pared 4 bases from V and 6 bases from J, leaving 19 bases between. The CDR3 has 16 amino acids. CDR1 and CDR2 (germline): LGHDT, YNNKEL (reference sequence). The chain's CDR3 is CASSPFMGGGRNEQFF. The CDR3, as DNA: TGTGCCAGCAGCCCCTTCATGGGTGGAGGGCGCAATGAGCAGTTCTTC.

At least ten counts were recorded for this clonotype. V gene TRBV6-1 combines with J gene TRBJ2-5, with D possibly matching TRBD2 (6 bases). There are 14 residues in the CDR3. The V end was cut by 8 bases, the J end by 5 bases, with 18 bases between. Germline V gives CDR1 MNHNS, CDR2 SASEGT. CDR3 sequence reads: CASGPVASDETQYF. As DNA, the CDR3 is TGTGCCAGCGGGCCCGTGGCTAGCGATGAGACCCAGTACTTC.

The table lists this clonotype with a few counts. This chain uses TRBV28 with TRBJ1-4, with TRBD1 matching over 10 bases. CDR1 MDHEN and CDR2 SYDVKM come from the germline V gene. J lost 8 bases, V lost 6 bases, and 3 bases had no gene match. There are 13 residues in the CDR3. The CDR3 spells CASRGTGDEKLFF. In nucleotides, the CDR3 is TGTGCCAGCAGGGGGACAGGGGACGAAAAACTGTTTTTT. The full variable domain, its missing parts supplied by reference TRBV28 and TRBJ1-4, is DVKVTQSSRYLVKRTGEKVFLECVQDMDHENMFWYRQDPGLGLRLIYFSYDVKMKEKGDIPEGYSVSREKKERFSLILESASTNQTSMYLCASRGTGDEKLFFGSGTQLSVL.

The V gene is TRBV5-6, the J gene TRBJ2-5, with no clear D. Germline assignment: CDR1 SGHDT and CDR2 YYEEEE. This CDR3 contains 13 residues. Trimming removed 4 bases from V and 3 bases from J, with 10 bases in between. The CDR3 here is CASSNVGEETQYF. CDR3 sequence (DNA): TGTGCCAGCAGCAACGTTGGGGAAGAGACCCAGTACTTC. The full variable domain, with the rest looked up from reference TRBV5-6 and TRBJ2-5, is DAGVTQSPTHLIKTRGQQVTLRCSPKSGHDTVSWYQQALGQGPQFIFQYYEEEERQRGNFPDRFSGHQFPNYSSELNVNALLLGDSALYLCASSNVGEETQYFGPGTRLLVL.

This clonotype was observed a few times. The junction differs from germline at one of its ends, possibly a read error. The chain couples TRBV5-1 to TRBJ2-1; 7 nucleotides agree with TRBD1. Germline values: CDR1 SGHRS, CDR2 YFSETQ. This CDR3 is built from 16 residues. CDR3 in amino acids: CASSLGGQTSSNEQFF. The DNA of the CDR3 is TGCGCCAGCAGCTTGGGGGGACAGACCTCCTCCAATGAGCAGTTCTTC.

CDR3 in amino acids: CATRQESSGANVLTF. The CDR3 DNA sequence: TGTGCCACCAGACAGGAGAGCTCTGGGGCCAACGTCCTGACTTTC. The chain recombines TRBV3-1 with TRBJ2-6; D may be TRBD1 (6 bases). The CDR3 extends over 15 amino acids. Trimming cost V 10 bases and J 0 bases, with 13 bases left between them. Germline V CDR1 and CDR2: LGHDT, YNNKEL (reference sequence).

The rearrangement uses TRBV10-2 and TRBJ2-2; TRBD2 matches 7 bases. This CDR3 comprises 15 residues. Per germline, CDR1 WSHSY and CDR2 SAAADI. Unmatched junction bases numbered 6, after V lost 2 bases and J lost 6 bases. The CDR3 here is CASSERQGGAGELFF. CDR3 DNA: TGCGCCAGCAGTGAGAGGCAGGGAGGGGCCGGGGAGCTGTTTTTT.

The rearrangement links TRBV10-3 to TRBJ1-4; D not resolved. The CDR3 consists of 15 residues. Per the germline V gene, CDR1 is ENHRY and CDR2 is SYGVKD. The V gene lost 0 bases and the J gene lost 0 bases, with 5 bases spanning the gap. This CDR3 is CAISESQATNEKLFF. The CDR3 bases are TGTGCCATCAGTGAGTCACAAGCAACTAATGAAAAACTGTTTTTT.

The chain couples TRBV3-1 to TRBJ2-5; no definite D call. The CDR3 is 13 residues long. CDR1 is LGHDT, CDR2 YNNKEL, per germline (reference sequence). Between the trimmed V and J ends, which lost 2 bases and 9 bases, there was a span of 13 bases. The DNA for the CDR3 is TGTGCCAGCAGCCAAAGCCCGAAAAGATCCCAGTACTTC. This encodes CASSQSPKRSQYF.

The chain employs TRBV20-1 and TRBJ2-7; 11 bases agree with TRBD2. CDR1 DFQATT and CDR2 SNEGSKA come from the germline V gene (reference sequence). The CDR3 has 15 residues. Germline trimming cut 1 base from V and 5 bases from J; bases unmatched to any gene: 7. The CDR3 nucleotides read TGCAGTGCTAGAGGAACTAGCGGGAGCCGCAACGAGCAGTACTTC. Encoded protein: CSARGTSGSRNEQYF.

The chain joins TRBV20-1 to TRBJ2-3; 8 nucleotides align to TRBD1. The V gene end was trimmed by 6 bases and the J gene end by 5 bases; junction bases not matched to a gene: 10. CDR3 length: 14 amino acids. Germline CDR1 and CDR2: DFQATT and SNEGSKA (reference sequence). CDR3 bases: TGCAGTGCGACCATCAGGGGGCAGGTAGATACGCAGTATTTT. Amino acids: CSATIRGQVDTQYF.